A single sample gave rise to the 26 T cell receptor beta chains below, sequenced in a study of T and B cells in COVID-19 patients. Blood genomic DNA input for TRB amplification was about 240-500 ng. BIOMED2 TRB-A/B primer pools were used in multiplex TRB PCR. Each CDR3 protein gets one entry after TCRdb re-called the multiplex PCR reads with MiXCR. The sample contains 8,000 to 10,000 distinct CDR3 sequences, around 31% of which appear only once. The specimen sequenced was blood. Every receptor here comes from a human donor with active COVID-19.

The chain is built from TRBV24-1 and TRBJ2-3; D is ambiguous. Germline V gene lookup returns CDR1 KGHDR and CDR2 SFDVKD. V was clipped by 4 bases and J by 2 bases, with 18 bases between them. This CDR3 has 17 amino acids. The chain's CDR3 is CATSDPSPLGDTDTQYF. CDR3 DNA: TGTGCCACCAGTGACCCCAGCCCTCTTGGGGACACAGATACGCAGTATTTT.

V is TRBV20-1 and J is TRBJ1-1; the D gene is possibly TRBD1 (5 bases). The CDR3 has 11 residues. Per germline, CDR1 DFQATT and CDR2 SNEGSKA (reference sequence). Trimming shortened V by 5 bases and J by 8 bases, and 12 bases separated the two germline ends. The CDR3 coding sequence is TGCAGTGCTCACTTGGGGACCGAAGCTTTCTTT. This sequence encodes CSAHLGTEAFF.

V gene TRBV20-1 combines with J gene TRBJ2-5; D gene ambiguous. Deletions cut 1 base from V and 7 bases from J, with 16 bases between. Germline V lookup: CDR1 DFQATT, CDR2 SNEGSKA (reference sequence). The CDR3 has 14 amino acids. CDR3 in amino acids: CSARADLRKGTQYF. CDR3 in DNA: TGCAGTGCTAGAGCGGATCTGCGGAAGGGGACCCAGTACTTC.

By sample share, this clonotype is medium-sized (0.01 to 0.1%). J is TRBJ2-7 and V is TRBV27, with D uncertain. The CDR3 extends over 13 amino acids. Trimming left V 4 bases short and J 4 bases short, with 11 bases between. The V gene's germline CDR1 is MNHEY and CDR2 SMNVEV (reference sequence). The CDR3: CASSSRPEYEQYF. CDR3 in DNA: TGTGCCAGCAGTTCGAGGCCAGAGTACGAGCAGTACTTC.

This clonotype is classed as medium-sized. The rearrangement links TRBV6-5 to TRBJ2-1, with a weak D call TRBD1 (6 bases). The CDR3 is made up of 15 amino acids. Trimming removed 0 bases at V and 4 bases at J, with 10 bases between. In germline, CDR1 is MNHEY, CDR2 SVGAGI. The CDR3 spells CASSYSLTGYNEQFF. CDR3 nucleotides: TGTGCCAGCAGTTACTCGTTAACAGGGTACAATGAGCAGTTCTTC.

This sequence joins TRBV6-5 and TRBJ2-3, with a weak D call TRBD1 (6 bases). This CDR3 contains 13 residues. Germline loops: CDR1 MNHEY, CDR2 SVGAGI. V gave up 6 bases and J gave up 6 bases, with 13 bases separating them. CDR3 amino acids: CASRLTGIDTQYF. As DNA, the CDR3 is TGTGCCAGCAGGCTCACAGGGATCGATACGCAGTATTTT.

V usage is TRBV6-1 and J usage is TRBJ1-6; possible D gene TRBD1, 5 bases. CDR1 MNHNS and CDR2 SASEGT come from the germline V gene. V was trimmed by 6 bases and J by 8 bases, leaving 20 bases between them. The CDR3 has 16 residues. The CDR3 sequence is CASSQSGALLHSPLHF. As DNA, the CDR3 is TGTGCCAGCAGCCAAAGCGGGGCCCTTCTCCATTCACCCCTCCACTTT.

This clonotype has more than one count but fewer than ten. The V gene is TRBV6-5, the J gene TRBJ2-7; D not certain. The CDR3 has 16 amino acids. Trimming removed 0 bases from V and 4 bases from J, with 16 bases in between. The germline gives CDR1 MNHEY, CDR2 SVGAGI. CDR3 DNA: TGTGCCAGCAGTTACTCGTTCGCTTCGAGACTTTACGAGCAGTACTTC. Amino acids: CASSYSFASRLYEQYF.

The rearrangement links TRBV24-1 to TRBJ2-3; 7 nucleotides agree with TRBD1. Per germline, CDR1 KGHDR and CDR2 SFDVKD. This CDR3 is 16 amino acids long. The V gene end was trimmed by 3 bases and the J gene end by 4 bases; junction bases not matched to a gene: 9. CDR3 loop: CATSDRAGTDPDTQYF. CDR3 in DNA: TGTGCCACCAGTGATCGTGCCGGGACAGATCCAGATACGCAGTATTTT.

The gene calls are TRBV7-2 and TRBJ2-7, with D perhaps matching TRBD1 (5 bases). The ends were cut back, 6 bases at V and 0 bases at J, with 9 bases in the middle. The CDR3 is 13 amino acids. Germline-derived CDR1 and CDR2 are SGHTA and FQGNSA. The CDR3 spells CASSLQASYEQYF. CDR3 DNA sequence: TGTGCCAGCAGTTTACAGGCCTCCTACGAGCAGTACTTC.

J is TRBJ1-2 and V is TRBV5-4; D uncertain. Deletions cut 4 bases from V and 4 bases from J, with 11 bases between. Germline V gene lookup returns CDR1 SGHNT and CDR2 YYREEE (reference sequence). The CDR3 runs 13 residues. The CDR3 spells CASSLKGIYGYTF. In DNA, the CDR3 is TGTGCCAGCAGCCTGAAAGGGATCTATGGCTACACCTTC.

By share, this clonotype counts as medium-sized. The J gene is TRBJ2-1, the V gene TRBV6-1; tentatively, D is TRBD1 (6 bases). Germline CDR1 and CDR2: MNHNS and SASEGT. The CDR3 contains 16 residues. Deletions cut 3 bases from V and 7 bases from J, with 19 bases between. The CDR3 nucleotides read TGTGCCAGCAGTGAGAGGGGGTACATTGGTTGGAATGAGCAGTTCTTC. Protein sequence: CASSERGYIGWNEQFF.

Within the sample, this clonotype is medium-sized. This chain uses TRBV13 with TRBJ2-1; D is undetermined. Trimming took 5 bases from V and 2 from J, leaving 7 bases between them. The CDR3 covers 13 residues. CDR1 PRHDT and CDR2 FYEKMQ come from the germline V gene (reference sequence). Here the CDR3 reads CASSPSPYNEQFF. CDR3 DNA: TGTGCCAGCAGCCCATCTCCCTACAATGAGCAGTTCTTC. The variable domain in full, with the rest retrieved from reference TRBV13 and TRBJ2-1, is AAGVIQSPRHLIKEKRETATLKCYPIPRHDTVYWYQQGPGQDPQFLISFYEKMQSDKGSIPDRFSAQQFSDYHSELNMSSLELGDSALYFCASSPSPYNEQFFGPGTRLTVL.

In its sample, this clonotype was seen a few times. The V gene is TRBV7-9, the J gene TRBJ1-2; D may be TRBD1 (6 bases). Per the germline V gene, CDR1 is SEHNR and CDR2 is FQNEAQ (reference sequence). This CDR3 region has 14 residues. V was shortened by 1 base and J by 7 bases, with 13 bases between the two germline ends. CDR3 DNA sequence: TGTGCCAGCAGCTTAGGTCTGGGGGCGCTTGGCTACACCTTC. It translates to CASSLGLGALGYTF.

A note on this clonotype: An end of the junction does not agree with germline; a read error may underlie this. The V gene is TRBV6-5, the J gene TRBJ1-1; no firm D call. Looked up from germline, CDR1 is MNHEY and CDR2 is SVGAGI. The CDR3 has 13 residues. The CDR3 sequence: CASSLLVNSEAFF. CDR3 bases: TGTGCCAGCAGCCTATTGGTGAACAGTGAAGCTTTCTTT.

A remark on this clonotype: A much larger clone lies one base from this, so it may be a read error. This chain uses TRBV6-1 with TRBJ1-2; a possible D gene is TRBD1 (5 bases). The CDR3 consists of 14 residues. Germline CDR1 is MNHNS and CDR2 is SASEGT. In nucleotides, the CDR3 is TGTGTCAGCAGTGAAGGTGGGGGGAACTATGGCTACACCTTC. Translation gives CVSSEGGGNYGYTF.

CDR3 DNA: TGTGCCAGCCCTGGGGGGTCTGGGGCCAACGTCCTGACTTTC. It yields the protein CASPGGSGANVLTF. The chain combines TRBV7-9 with TRBJ2-6; D may be TRBD2 (6 bases). Between the trimmed V and J ends, which lost 8 bases and 1 base, there was a span of 9 bases. Germline assignment: CDR1 SEHNR and CDR2 FQNEAQ (reference sequence). This CDR3 is built from 14 residues. The full variable domain, rest sourced from reference TRBV7-9 and TRBJ2-6, is DTGVSQNPRHKITKRGQNVTFRCDPISEHNRLYWYRQTLGQGPEFLTYFQNEAQLEKSRLLSDRFSAERPKGSFSTLEIQRTEQGDSAMYLCASPGGSGANVLTFGAGSRLTVL.

On this clonotype: Its ends do not fully match the called genes, so a read error is possible. The chain couples TRBV5-6 to TRBJ1-6; D not resolved. This CDR3 is 14 amino acids long. Germline CDR1 is SGHDT and CDR2 is YYEEEE. The CDR3 protein is CASSLAVTNSPLHF. In DNA, the CDR3 is TGCGCCAGCAGCTTGGCAGTTACTAATTCACCCCTCCACTTT. The complete variable domain, with remaining parts taken from reference TRBV5-6 and TRBJ1-6, reads DAGVTQSPTHLIKTRGQQVTLRCSPKSGHDTVSWYQQALGQGPQFIFQYYEEEERQRGNFPDRFSGHQFPNYSSELNVNALLLGDSALYLCASSLAVTNSPLHFGNGTRLTVT.

This chain connects TRBV21-1 to TRBJ1-2. TRBV21-1 is designated a pseudogene. The length of the CDR3 is 13 residues. CDR3 in amino acids: CASSKRENYGYTF. The CDR3, as DNA: TGTGCCAGCAGCAAAAGGGAGAACTATGGCTACACCTTC.

This chain connects TRBV6-2 or TRBV6-3 to TRBJ2-7, with D hard to call. The CDR3 has 15 amino acids. Germline CDR1 is MNHEY and CDR2 is SVGEGT. V was trimmed by 2 bases and J by 3 bases, leaving 14 bases between them. In DNA, the CDR3 is TGTGCCAGCAGTTACCCGGTTATAGCCATCTACGAGCAGTACTTC. Protein sequence: CASSYPVIAIYEQYF.

The rearrangement joins TRBV19 to TRBJ2-1, with 8 bases aligning to TRBD2. This CDR3 contains 17 residues. Trimming took 5 bases from V and 3 from J; bases not matched to a gene: 12. CDR1 and CDR2 (germline): LNHDA, SQIVND (reference sequence). Here the CDR3 reads CASSPQRGPMVYNEQFF. DNA of the CDR3: TGTGCCAGTAGTCCTCAGCGGGGGCCGATGGTCTACAATGAGCAGTTCTTC.

Concerning this clonotype itself: A read error may explain this, as a much larger clone is one base away. The rearrangement uses TRBV18 and TRBJ2-7, with D possibly being TRBD2 (5 bases). The germline V and J ends were trimmed by 1 base and 5 bases, with 9 bases remaining between them. The CDR3 is 13 residues long. The germline V gene has CDR1 KGHSH and CDR2 LQKENI. For the CDR3, the DNA is TGTGCCAGCTCACCACTGGTGGGAGACGAGCAGTACGTC. Its protein product is CASSPLVGDEQYV.

By sample share, this clonotype is medium-sized. This chain uses TRBV15 with TRBJ2-7; D perhaps matches TRBD1 (5 bases). The germline gives CDR1 LNHNV, CDR2 YYDKDF (reference sequence). Trimming stripped 0 bases from V and 5 bases from J, with 14 bases between. The CDR3 loop spans 15 amino acids. The CDR3 spells CATSRDTGPGHEQYV. The CDR3, as DNA: TGTGCCACCAGCAGAGATACAGGCCCGGGCCACGAGCAGTACGTC.

This clonotype has only a few counts. In DNA, the CDR3 is TGTGCCAGCAGTTTGCTACTGGACACTTCCCACCGAGGGCAGTACTTC. Protein sequence: CASSLLLDTSHRGQYF. The chain uses TRBV12-3 or TRBV12-4 and TRBJ2-7, with D possibly matching TRBD1 (5 bases). The V end lost 3 bases, the J end lost 9 bases, and 24 bases lay between the germline ends. The CDR3 consists of 16 residues.

This clonotype is judged medium-sized (0.01 to 0.1%). The chain carries TRBV6-5 and TRBJ2-3; D gene uncertain. The germline CDR1 and CDR2 sequences are MNHEY and SVGAGI. This CDR3 region has 14 residues. The V gene lost 5 bases and the J gene lost 2 bases, with 11 bases spanning the gap. The CDR3 sequence is CASSRKGSTDTQYF. The CDR3 bases are TGTGCCAGCAGTAGGAAGGGATCCACAGATACGCAGTATTTT.

Within the sample, this clonotype is medium-sized. V and J are TRBV11-1 and TRBJ2-1; the match to TRBD1 covers 9 bases. This CDR3 contains 15 residues. The V segment lost 5 bases and the J segment 6 bases; nucleotides outside the gene matches: 8. In germline, CDR1 is SGHAT, CDR2 FQDESV (reference sequence). This CDR3 reads CASSPRDRAFNEQFF. CDR3 sequence (DNA): TGTGCCAGCAGCCCCCGGGACAGGGCATTCAATGAGCAGTTCTTC.